The 27 T cell receptor beta chains below come from one sample, sequenced in a study of regulatory T cells in long-lasting Graves disease. Time point here: newly diagnosed GD, antithyroid drugs for less than 3 months. The TCR library was made from RNA extracted from PBMCs. Investigators prepared the TCR beta libraries by applying iRepertoire HTBI primers and Arm-PCR of CDR3 regions. Using its own MiXCR run on the multiplex PCR reads, TCRdb lists one record per CDR3 protein. The sample shows a few hundred thousand distinct CDR3 sequences, 10% to 15% of them seen only once. The data were also submitted as part of a second study, on T cells in Graves' hyperthyroidism and ophthalmopathy.

Sequenced here: peripheral blood mononuclear cells (PBMCs), sampled at new diagnosis, from a patient treated with antithyroid drugs. Source of these receptors: a woman aged 18-29 years with Graves disease.

The chain employs TRBV5-1 and TRBJ2-3; TRBD2 aligns across 9 bases. The J segment lost 5 bases and the V segment lost 0 bases, leaving 13 bases of the junction unmatched. The CDR3 has 18 residues. Germline CDR1 SGHRS, CDR2 YFSETQ. For the CDR3, the DNA is TGCGCCAGCAGCTTGGATGGTAGCGGGGGACCCACGGGAGATACGCAGTATTTT. Translation gives CASSLDGSGGPTGDTQYF.

There are many counts of this clonotype. The chain joins TRBV5-1 to TRBJ2-1; 14 nucleotides align to TRBD2. The CDR3 covers 15 residues. Per the germline V gene, CDR1 is SGHRS and CDR2 is YFSETQ. V dropped 4 bases and J dropped 8; count of bases not matched to a gene: 5. Here the CDR3 reads CASSLGTSGGYEQFF. In DNA form, the CDR3 reads TGCGCCAGCAGCCTCGGGACTAGCGGGGGTTATGAGCAGTTCTTC.

The rearrangement uses TRBV28 and TRBJ1-5; 9 nucleotides line up with TRBD1. Germline CDR1 is MDHEN and CDR2 is SYDVKM. This CDR3 is 18 amino acids long. Trimming cost V 8 bases and J 3 bases; bases outside gene matches: 17. The CDR3 region is CASHLTTGQGVTNQPQHF. DNA of the CDR3: TGTGCCAGCCACCTTACTACGGGACAGGGAGTTACCAATCAGCCCCAGCATTTT.

This clonotype was detected many times. V usage is TRBV6-2 or TRBV6-3 and J usage is TRBJ1-4; D remains unclear. This CDR3 contains 15 residues. Trimming shortened V by 0 bases and J by 5 bases, and 10 bases separated the two germline ends. Germline CDR1 MNHEY, CDR2 SVGEGT. CDR3 sequence reads: CASSYSTSGNEKLFF. The CDR3 DNA follows: TGTGCCAGCAGTTACTCGACCAGCGGGAATGAAAAACTGTTTTTT.

This clonotype came up once. This sequence joins TRBV10-3 and TRBJ1-2; TRBD1 is a possible D gene (6 bases). This CDR3 is built from 19 residues. Trimming pared 1 base from V and 2 bases from J, leaving 23 bases between. CDR1 and CDR2 from the germline V gene are ENHRY and SYGVKD. As DNA, the CDR3 is TGTGCCATCAGTGAGTTAGGCGAAGGACAGCGCCTACGAAACTATGGCTACACCTTC. Amino acids: CAISELGEGQRLRNYGYTF.

This clonotype was picked up many times. V is TRBV7-2 and J is TRBJ2-5; D might be TRBD2 (6 bases). This CDR3 is 15 amino acids long. The V gene's germline CDR1 is SGHTA and CDR2 FQGNSA. V was cut by 2 bases and J by 2 bases, with 12 bases left in between. The CDR3 DNA reads as TGTGCCAGCAGCTTATTGGCGGGACTTCAAGAGACCCAGTACTTC. This sequence encodes CASSLLAGLQETQYF.

This clonotype was counted only a few times. This sequence joins TRBV18 and TRBJ2-5; D unresolved. Trimming left V 4 bases short and J 2 bases short, with 8 bases between. This CDR3 region has 13 residues. Germline V CDR1 and CDR2: KGHSH, LQKENI. The CDR3 nucleotides are TGTGCCAGCTCACGAAATGATCAAGAGACCCAGTACTTC. The encoded protein is CASSRNDQETQYF.

Turning to this clonotype: Just one base apart from a much larger clone, this may be a read error. The chain uses TRBV7-9 and TRBJ1-1, with D possibly TRBD1 on 6 matching bases. V was cut by 3 bases and J by 12 bases, with 20 bases left in between. The CDR3 loop spans 14 amino acids. Germline V CDR1 and CDR2: SEHNR, FQNEAQ (reference sequence). In DNA, the CDR3 is TGTGCCAGCAGCTTTCCCAGGGAAAGGGGGGTGACTTTCTTT. Amino acid sequence: CASSFPRERGVTFF.

At least ten counts were recorded for this clonotype. An end of the junction does not agree with germline; a read error may underlie this. The chain has TRBV7-8 and TRBJ2-5; 7 bases agree with TRBD2. The CDR3 extends over 13 amino acids. Germline V CDR1 and CDR2: SGHVS, FQNEAQ. As DNA, the CDR3 is TGCAGCGCGGGGCGGGAGAATGGTGAGACCCAGTACTTC. It specifies CSAGRENGETQYF.

This chain links TRBV27 with TRBJ2-1; D is ambiguous. Germline values: CDR1 MNHEY, CDR2 SMNVEV (reference sequence). The CDR3 is made up of 13 amino acids. With 5 bases removed from V and 4 bases from J, the gap between germline ends came to 9 bases. The CDR3: CASSPKDYNEQFF. The CDR3, as DNA: TGTGCCAGCAGTCCCAAGGATTACAATGAGCAGTTCTTC.

There are many counts of this clonotype. At one end, the junction sequence differs from germline, possibly due to a read error. This sequence joins TRBV12-3 or TRBV12-4 and TRBJ2-4; D is ambiguous. The CDR3 covers 11 residues. The CDR3 spells CASSLGHSMIF. The CDR3 region has the DNA TGTGCCAGCAGTTTGGGCCATTCGATGATCTTC.

This clonotype has only a few counts. In DNA form, the CDR3 reads TGTGCCAGCAGGGAAACCACAGGGTCCACTGAAGCTTTCTTT. Translated: CASRETTGSTEAFF. V gene TRBV6-1 combines with J gene TRBJ1-1, with a possible D match to TRBD1 (6 bases). Germline V gene sequence: CDR1 MNHNS, CDR2 SASEGT. Trimming cost V 6 bases and J 4 bases, with 15 bases left between them. CDR3 size: 14 residues.

V usage is TRBV7-9 and J usage is TRBJ1-5; a possible D gene is TRBD1 (6 bases). Germline V gene data show CDR1 as SEHNR and CDR2 as FQNEAQ (reference sequence). Trimming pared 5 bases from V and 5 bases from J, leaving 13 bases between. The CDR3 sequence is 14 residues long. The CDR3 nucleotides read TGTGCCAGCAGCCAACAGGGAAAGGATCAGCCCCAGCATTTT. This sequence encodes CASSQQGKDQPQHF.

This clonotype was picked up many times. The chain couples TRBV15 to TRBJ2-7; tentative D call: TRBD1 (6 bases). Germline V gene sequence: CDR1 LNHNV, CDR2 YYDKDF (reference sequence). The CDR3 consists of 13 residues. Trimming took 0 bases from V and 6 from J, leaving 9 bases between them. For the CDR3, the DNA is TGTGCCACCAGCAGAGATCAGGGGAGCGAGCAGTACGTC. This translates into CATSRDQGSEQYV.

This clonotype appeared many times. The chain recombines TRBV7-2 with TRBJ2-2; D unclear. The CDR3 length is 16 residues. Trimming left V 1 base short and J 4 bases short, with 13 bases between. The V gene's germline CDR1 is SGHTA and CDR2 FQGNSA. CDR3 protein: CASSLEGRGGTGELFF. The CDR3 DNA follows: TGTGCCAGCAGCTTAGAAGGTAGAGGTGGCACCGGGGAGCTGTTTTTT. The variable domain in full, completed from reference TRBV7-2 and TRBJ2-2, reads GAGVSQSPSNKVTEKGKDVELRCDPISGHTALYWYRQSLGQGLEFLIYFQGNSAPDKSGLPSDRFSAERTGGSVSTLTIQRTQQEDSAVYLCASSLEGRGGTGELFFGEGSRLTVL.

CDR3 nucleotides: TGTGCCAGCAGCCAGACAGGTGGGGCAACGAACACCGGGGAGCTGTTTTTT. Its translation is CASSQTGGATNTGELFF. V gene TRBV25-1 combines with J gene TRBJ2-2; D is perhaps TRBD1 (6 bases). This CDR3 comprises 17 residues. Germline V gene sequence: CDR1 MGHDK, CDR2 SYGVNS. Trimming removed 6 bases at V and 0 bases at J, with 17 bases between. The variable domain in full, completed from reference TRBV25-1 and TRBJ2-2, reads EADIYQTPRYLVIGTGKKITLECSQTMGHDKMYWYQQDPGMELHLIHYSYGVNSTEKGDLSSESTVSRIRTEHFPLTLESARPSHTSQYLCASSQTGGATNTGELFFGEGSRLTVL.

CDR3: CASSSPGRFYEQYF. The CDR3, as DNA: TGTGCCAGCAGCTCGCCGGGACGATTCTACGAGCAGTACTTC. The chain recombines TRBV7-3 with TRBJ2-7, with D possibly being TRBD1 or TRBD2 (5 bases each). The length of the CDR3 is 14 residues. The V gene's germline CDR1 is SGHTA and CDR2 FQGTGA. V dropped 4 bases and J dropped 3 bases, with 13 bases sitting between them. Drawing the rest from reference TRBV7-3 and TRBJ2-7, the complete variable domain is GAGVSQTPSNKVTEKGKYVELRCDPISGHTALYWYRQSLGQGPEFLIYFQGTGAADDSGLPNDRFFAVRPEGSVSTLKIQRTERGDSAVYLCASSSPGRFYEQYFGPGTRLTVT.

The chain carries TRBV6-2 or TRBV6-3 and TRBJ1-5; D not resolved. V shed 5 bases and J shed 2 bases, with 10 bases lying between them. The germline CDR1 and CDR2 sequences are MNHEY and SVGEGT. The CDR3 runs 14 residues. Written as DNA, the CDR3 is TGTGCCAGCAGTGAACTGGAGGGCAATCAGCCCCAGCATTTT. Translation: CASSELEGNQPQHF.

Many counts were recorded for this clonotype. This chain links TRBV20-1 with TRBJ2-1; no reliable D call. V was cut by 5 bases and J by 6 bases, with 17 bases left in between. The CDR3 consists of 14 residues. CDR1 is DFQATT and CDR2 is SNEGSKA in the germline V gene (reference sequence). The CDR3, as DNA: TGCAGTGCTTCAGATCCCGTTCGAGGCAATGAGCAGTTCTTC. Translating gives CSASDPVRGNEQFF.

This clonotype was counted many times. The chain uses TRBV20-1 and TRBJ2-1; 8 bases line up with TRBD2. The CDR3 is 15 amino acids. CDR1 and CDR2 (germline): DFQATT, SNEGSKA (reference sequence). The junction had 9 bases not matched to a gene; V was cut back by 1 base and J by 7 bases. The CDR3 here is CSARGSGKSGNEQFF. CDR3 in DNA: TGCAGTGCTAGAGGTAGCGGGAAAAGTGGGAATGAGCAGTTCTTC.

The sample holds many counts of this clonotype. The gene calls are TRBV5-1 and TRBJ2-1, with a tentative D call TRBD2 (5 bases). The germline CDR1 and CDR2 sequences are SGHRS and YFSETQ. V lost 4 bases to trimming and J lost 0 bases, with 14 bases between them. The CDR3 contains 16 residues. This chain's CDR3 is CASSPPDYPSYNEQFF. The CDR3 DNA sequence: TGCGCCAGCAGCCCCCCCGACTACCCCTCCTACAATGAGCAGTTCTTC. The full variable domain, with the rest looked up from reference TRBV5-1 and TRBJ2-1, is KAGVTQTPRYLIKTRGQQVTLSCSPISGHRSVSWYQQTPGQGLQFLFEYFSETQRNKGNFPGRFSGRQFSNSRSEMNVSTLELGDSALYLCASSPPDYPSYNEQFFGPGTRLTVL.

This clonotype was found many times. The rearrangement uses TRBV27 and TRBJ2-7; D might be TRBD1 (6 bases). CDR3 size: 14 residues. Trimming took off 6 bases at V and 4 bases at J, with 16 bases between the two ends. CDR1 MNHEY and CDR2 SMNVEV come from the germline V gene (reference sequence). Here the CDR3 reads CASSLTGYGYEQYV. The CDR3, as DNA: TGTGCCAGCAGCCTTACAGGGTACGGATACGAGCAGTACGTC.

This clonotype was seen ten or more times. The chain joins TRBV20-1 to TRBJ2-1; 8 nucleotides line up with TRBD2. CDR3 length: 15 residues. CDR1 and CDR2 (germline): DFQATT, SNEGSKA (reference sequence). This CDR3 is CTIWSGRSSYNEQFF. The CDR3 nucleotides read TGCACCATATGGAGCGGGAGAAGCTCCTACAATGAGCAGTTCTTC.

The chain carries TRBV6-2 or TRBV6-3 and TRBJ1-5; 9 nucleotides agree with TRBD1. Trimming took 2 bases from V and 6 from J; bases not matched to a gene: 8. CDR1 and CDR2 from the germline V gene are MNHEY and SVGEGT. The CDR3 length is 16 residues. CDR3 region: CASSYTGGGSGQPQHF. The CDR3 DNA reads as TGTGCCAGCAGTTACACAGGGGGCGGATCGGGTCAGCCCCAGCATTTT.

Notes on this clonotype: A much more abundant neighbour one base away suggests this may be a read error. The chain uses TRBV30 and TRBJ2-7, with a tentative D call TRBD1 (6 bases). This CDR3 comprises 13 residues. The V gene lost 5 bases and the J gene lost 1 base, with 12 bases spanning the gap. CDR1 GTSNPN and CDR2 SVGIG come from the germline V gene (reference sequence). CDR3 bases: TGTGCCTGGGAGGGGGTTAGTTCCTACGAGCAGTACTTC. This gives the protein CAWEGVSSYEQYF.

There are many counts of this clonotype. The rearrangement uses TRBV7-8 and TRBJ2-3; D unclear. With 5 bases removed from V and 6 bases from J, the gap between germline ends came to 27 bases. CDR1 is SGHVS and CDR2 is FQNEAQ in the germline V gene. CDR3 length: 18 residues. Here the CDR3 DNA reads TGTGCCAGCAGCCCAGATACCATCCGACCCTACTTTATGGATACGCAGTATTTT. Residues: CASSPDTIRPYFMDTQYF.

This clonotype came up many times. This chain links TRBV11-2 with TRBJ1-2, with D hard to call. The V end lost 1 base, the J end lost 8 bases, and 14 bases lay between the germline ends. Germline V gene data show CDR1 as SGHAT and CDR2 as FQNNGV. The CDR3 length is 14 residues. CDR3 residues: CASSLGTEGSGYTF. The CDR3 DNA reads TGTGCCAGCAGCTTAGGGACGGAAGGGTCGGGCTACACCTTC.